The 18 T cell receptor beta chains presented below share a single source sample, sequenced in a study of technical replicates of blood from several donors. The protocol was immunoSEQ multiplex PCR, while the TCRdb copy is restricted to in-frame clones and leaves out a portion. This sample has some 12,000 clones, with around 94% found just once. Sequenced input: PBMCs. Receptors were obtained from a human donor in good health.

This clone was recorded only once. This chain uses TRBV5-1 with TRBJ2-1; 7 bases are shared with TRBD1. Per germline, CDR1 SGHRS and CDR2 YFSETQ. The CDR3 length is 14 residues. Unmatched junction bases numbered 9, after V lost 4 bases and J lost 8 bases. The CDR3, as DNA: TGCGCCAGCAGCCCAGGGGACAGATTCGATGAGCAGTTCTTC. This gives the protein CASSPGDRFDEQFF.

The rearrangement links TRBV7-8 to TRBJ1-3, with 7 bases fitting TRBD1. The CDR3 contains 14 residues. Germline CDR1 SGHVS, CDR2 FQNEAQ. J lost 1 base, V lost 5 bases, and 2 bases had no gene match. The CDR3 protein is CASSPQGSGNTIYF. The CDR3 coding sequence is TGTGCCAGCAGCCCACAGGGGTCTGGAAACACCATATATTTT. Together with reference TRBV7-8 and TRBJ1-3, the CDR3 gives the full variable domain: GAGVSQSPRYKVAKRGQDVALRCDPISGHVSLFWYQQALGQGPEFLTYFQNEAQLDKSGLPSDRFFAERPEGSVSTLKIQRTQQEDSAVYLCASSPQGSGNTIYFGEGSWLTVV.

V usage is TRBV25-1 and J usage is TRBJ1-1; 8 positions agree with TRBD1. The V segment lost 5 bases and the J segment 5 bases; nucleotides outside the gene matches: 7. CDR1 is MGHDK and CDR2 is SYGVNS in the germline V gene. The CDR3 has 14 residues. The CDR3 reads CASSITGGRTEAFF. In DNA form, the CDR3 reads TGTGCCAGCAGTATTACAGGGGGGAGGACTGAAGCTTTCTTT.

J is TRBJ2-7 and V is TRBV7-9, with D maybe TRBD1 (5 bases). Germline CDR1 is SEHNR and CDR2 is FQNEAQ (reference sequence). The CDR3 extends over 15 amino acids. V was shortened by 6 bases and J by 0 bases, with 15 bases between the two germline ends. The CDR3 loop is CASRKTGQPSYEQYF. Here the CDR3 DNA reads TGTGCCAGCAGGAAAACAGGACAACCCTCCTACGAGCAGTACTTC.

This clone was picked up a small number of times. The chain employs TRBV11-2 and TRBJ2-7, with 10 bases fitting TRBD2. The germline CDR1 and CDR2 sequences are SGHAT and FQNNGV. The CDR3 consists of 13 residues. V gave up 11 bases and J gave up 0 bases; unmatched junction bases: 4. CDR3 nucleotides: TGTGCCGGTGGACTAGCGGCCTCCTACGAGCAGTACTTC. As protein: CAGGLAASYEQYF.

This chain links TRBV28 with TRBJ1-5, with D tentatively TRBD1 (6 bases). The CDR3 runs to 15 residues. V was trimmed by 3 bases and J by 3 bases, leaving 12 bases between them. CDR1 and CDR2 (germline): MDHEN, SYDVKM. The CDR3 loop reads CASSLGQGHNQPQHF. CDR3 DNA sequence: TGTGCCAGCAGTTTGGGGCAGGGACACAATCAGCCCCAGCATTTT.

Here the CDR3 DNA reads TGTGCCAGCAGTGACTCTAGCGGCTCCTACAATGAGCAGTTCTTC. Its translation is CASSDSSGSYNEQFF. The genes are TRBV6-4 and TRBJ2-1; weak D call: TRBD2 (6 bases). The germline V and J ends were trimmed by 0 bases and 0 bases, with 6 bases remaining between them. CDR1 is MRHNA, CDR2 SNTAGT, per germline. The CDR3 loop spans 15 amino acids.

The chain is built from TRBV2 and TRBJ2-2, with a possible D match to TRBD2 (5 bases). The CDR3 extends over 14 amino acids. Trimming cost V 5 bases and J 1 base, with 8 bases left between them. Germline CDR1 SNHLY, CDR2 FYNNEI. CDR3 sequence reads: CASSFGGNTGELFF. The CDR3, as DNA: TGTGCCAGCAGTTTTGGAGGGAACACCGGGGAGCTGTTTTTT.

V gene TRBV18 combines with J gene TRBJ1-3; perhaps TRBD1 as D (6 bases). The CDR3 has 16 residues. Trimming removed 6 bases from V and 1 base from J, with 16 bases in between. CDR1 and CDR2 from the germline V gene are KGHSH and LQKENI. CDR3 protein: CASSTDSPRSGNTIYF. The CDR3, as DNA: TGTGCCAGCTCTACGGACAGCCCTAGGTCTGGAAACACCATATATTTT.

The chain has TRBV27 and TRBJ2-7; TRBD2 matches at 9 bases. Unmatched junction bases numbered 9, after V lost 4 bases and J lost 5 bases. Germline CDR1 MNHEY, CDR2 SMNVEV (reference sequence). CDR3 length: 15 amino acids. The CDR3: CASSSLSSGSDEQYF. The CDR3 DNA is TGTGCCAGCAGTTCCCTGAGTAGCGGGAGTGACGAGCAGTACTTC.

CDR3 in DNA: TGTGCCAGCAGCCAAGTTGTTGGCGGGGGCCTCTACGAGCAGTACTTC. It is translated as CASSQVVGGGLYEQYF. This sequence joins TRBV4-2 and TRBJ2-7; possibly TRBD2 for D (7 bases). The CDR3 consists of 16 residues. The V end was cut by 1 base, the J end by 3 bases, with 16 bases between. Germline loops: CDR1 LGHNA, CDR2 YNFKEQ.

The V gene is TRBV11-2, the J gene TRBJ2-1; 11 bases line up with TRBD2. In germline, CDR1 is SGHAT, CDR2 FQNNGV. The trim removed 5 bases at V and 3 bases at J, leaving 9 bases unmatched. This CDR3 spans 17 amino acids. The chain's CDR3 is CASSIPGLADHYNEQFF. CDR3 DNA sequence: TGTGCCAGCAGCATCCCGGGACTAGCGGATCACTACAATGAGCAGTTCTTC.

The chain employs TRBV19 and TRBJ1-1, with D unclear. Trimming removed 9 bases from V and 1 base from J, with 15 bases in between. Per germline, CDR1 LNHDA and CDR2 SQIVND (reference sequence). This CDR3 is 14 amino acids long. The CDR3 loop reads CARKREGKNTEAFF. The CDR3 DNA sequence: TGTGCCAGAAAGAGAGAGGGAAAGAACACTGAAGCTTTCTTT.

The chain employs TRBV4-2 and TRBJ2-7; TRBD2 matches 10 bases. Germline lookup yields CDR1 LGHNA and CDR2 YNFKEQ. This CDR3 is 18 amino acids long. V trimming: 4 bases; J trimming: 5 bases; junction bases outside the gene matches: 17. The CDR3 sequence: CASSPNRASGSFGDEQYF. CDR3 DNA sequence: TGTGCCAGCAGCCCAAACCGGGCTAGCGGGAGTTTCGGCGACGAGCAGTACTTC.

This chain uses TRBV2 with TRBJ2-7; 7 nucleotides match TRBD1. In germline, CDR1 is SNHLY, CDR2 FYNNEI. The CDR3 contains 14 residues. V lost 4 bases, J lost 0 bases, and 3 bases stayed unmatched. The CDR3 sequence is CASSGAGGSYEQYF. The CDR3 DNA sequence: TGTGCCAGCAGTGGGGCAGGGGGCTCCTACGAGCAGTACTTC.

This clone was counted a single time. This sequence joins TRBV15 and TRBJ1-2; 7 nucleotides agree with TRBD1. Germline CDR1 is LNHNV and CDR2 is YYDKDF (reference sequence). The CDR3 length is 15 residues. The ends lost 0 bases at V and 6 bases at J; junction bases unmatched: 7. CDR3 residues: CATSRDIQGTNGYTF. Here the CDR3 DNA reads TGTGCCACCAGCAGAGACATACAGGGGACCAATGGCTACACCTTC.

This clone was picked up a small number of times. This chain uses TRBV9 with TRBJ2-7; 9 bases map to TRBD1. Per the germline V gene, CDR1 is SGDLS and CDR2 is YYNGEE. Trimming at V came to 3 bases and at J to 2 bases, leaving 3 bases not matched to a gene. The length of the CDR3 is 14 residues. The CDR3 sequence: CASSGDRAPYEQYF. CDR3 bases: TGTGCCAGCAGCGGGGACAGGGCCCCCTACGAGCAGTACTTC. Using reference TRBV9 and TRBJ2-7 for the parts outside the CDR3, the full variable domain is DSGVTQTPKHLITATGQRVTLRCSPRSGDLSVYWYQQSLDQGLQFLIQYYNGEERAKGNILERFSAQQFPDLHSELNLSSLELGDSALYFCASSGDRAPYEQYFGPGTRLTVT.

The sample holds one count of this clone. A junction boundary mismatches the germline segment, possibly from a read error. The genes are TRBV25-1 and TRBJ1-2; 7 bases align to TRBD1. CDR1 and CDR2 (germline): MGHDK, SYGVNS. The CDR3 runs to 11 residues. CDR3 coding DNA: TGTGCCAGCAGCTCAGGGGGTGACCCCGCCTTC. Protein product: CASSSGGDPAF.